This T cell receptor (beta chain) emerged from a study of blood T cells in healthy people across ages. Study-level findings and limits: The study found more naive CD4+ cells and higher diversity in long-lived than aged donors.

Germline V gene data show CDR1 as DFQATT and CDR2 as SNEGSKA (reference sequence). This CDR3 spans 16 amino acids. Using a J-beta primer mix together with a sample-barcoded 5' primer, a second PCR was run for 7 to 11 cycles. TCRdb reprocessed the 5' RACE reads with MiXCR, giving one entry per CDR3 protein. This repertoire shows about 640,000 distinct CDR3 sequences, 45% to 65% found once; its top ten account for over 30%. Regarding this clonotype: Its target is unknown.

The sequence derives from a man between 60 and 75 years old in good health. Material for sequencing was blood. The genes are TRBV20-1 and TRBJ2-7; 8 nucleotides match TRBD2. The better agreement between TRBJ2-5 and the DNA end casts doubt on the J call. The CDR3 here is CSARDRGGGRQETQYF. The CDR3 coding sequence is TGCAGTGCTAGAGATCGGGGCGGGGGGCGCCAAGAGACCCAGTACTTC.